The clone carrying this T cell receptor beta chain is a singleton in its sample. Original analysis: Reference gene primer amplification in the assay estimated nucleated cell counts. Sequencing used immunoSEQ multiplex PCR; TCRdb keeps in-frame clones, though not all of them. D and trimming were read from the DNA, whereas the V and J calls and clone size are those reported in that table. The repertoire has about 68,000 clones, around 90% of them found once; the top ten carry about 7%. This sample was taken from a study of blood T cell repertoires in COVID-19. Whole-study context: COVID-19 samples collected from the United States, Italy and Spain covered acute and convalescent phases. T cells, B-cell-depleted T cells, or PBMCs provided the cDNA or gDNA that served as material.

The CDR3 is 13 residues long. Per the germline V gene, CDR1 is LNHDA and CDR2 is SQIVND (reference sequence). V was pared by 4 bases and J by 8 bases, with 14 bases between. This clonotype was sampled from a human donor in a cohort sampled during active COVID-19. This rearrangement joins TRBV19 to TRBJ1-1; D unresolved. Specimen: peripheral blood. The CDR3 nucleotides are TGTGCCAGTAGTACCGGTCGCAGAGCGGAAGCTTTCTTT. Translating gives CASSTGRRAEAFF.